The sequence of this T cell receptor (beta chain) was determined in a study of CD8 T cells in ankylosing spondylitis. Study conclusions and caveats: What seemed typical of ankylosing spondylitis blood was a TCR beta motif built from roughly eight highly homologous variants. Disease-linked clones displayed a CD8+ phenotype and appeared relatively rarely in peripheral blood.

For TCR beta, libraries came from quantitative 5'-RACE with molecular barcodes. TCRdb itself ran the 5' RACE reads through MiXCR, one entry per CDR3 protein. The data contain around 100,000 distinct CDR3 sequences, about 25% of them singletons. CDR1 and CDR2 (germline): SGHVS, FQNEAQ. V was cut by 5 bases and J by 8 bases, with 15 bases left in between. The CDR3 consists of 13 residues. This clonotype was seen ten or more times. Its antigen is unidentified. What was sequenced was synovial fluid, either unsorted or a sorted T cell fraction (not recorded which). This receptor was obtained from a male donor with ankylosing spondylitis. The chain uses TRBV7-8 and TRBJ1-1, with TRBD1 as a possible D gene (6 bases). The CDR3 DNA is TGTGCCAGCAGCACCGCCCAGGGGACCGAAGCTTTCTTT. It yields the protein CASSTAQGTEAFF.